This TCR beta chain was sequenced in a study of preoperative IRX-2 immunotherapy in early breast cancer. Concerning this clone itself: Relative to the germline gene, one junction end is altered; a read error may explain this.

CDR3 length: 13 amino acids. Germline V gene data show CDR1 as SSHAT and CDR2 as FNYEAQ (reference sequence). Sequencing was performed with immunoSEQ multiplex PCR; in TCRdb, only in-frame clones are kept and a portion is missing. Among 30,000 to 35,000 clones listed, about 95% were seen once. Regarding treatment: preoperative locoregional IRX-2 cytokine immunotherapy. Samples came from a phase Ib trial of preoperative locoregional IRX-2 cytokine immunotherapy. The source of this sequence is a human donor with breast cancer. The J gene is TRBJ2-7, the V gene TRBV7-7; perhaps TRBD1 as D (6 bases). This specimen was collected from a patient treated with IRX-2 immunotherapy. The CDR3 DNA sequence: TGTGCTAGCAGCCGGGACATGTCCTACGAGCAGTACTTC. Translating gives CASSRDMSYEQYF.